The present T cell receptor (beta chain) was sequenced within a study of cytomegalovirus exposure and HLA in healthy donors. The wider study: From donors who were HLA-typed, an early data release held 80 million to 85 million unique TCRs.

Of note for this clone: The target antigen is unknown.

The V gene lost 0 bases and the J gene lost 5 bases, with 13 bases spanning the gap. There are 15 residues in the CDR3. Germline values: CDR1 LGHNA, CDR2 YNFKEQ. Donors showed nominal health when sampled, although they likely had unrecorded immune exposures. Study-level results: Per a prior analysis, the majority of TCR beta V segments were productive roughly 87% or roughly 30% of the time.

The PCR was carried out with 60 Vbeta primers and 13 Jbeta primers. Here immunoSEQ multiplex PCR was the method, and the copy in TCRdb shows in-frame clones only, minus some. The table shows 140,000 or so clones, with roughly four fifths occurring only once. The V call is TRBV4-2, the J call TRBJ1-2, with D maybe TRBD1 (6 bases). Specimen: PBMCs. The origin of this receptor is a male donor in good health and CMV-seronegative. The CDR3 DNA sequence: TGTGCCAGCAGCCAAGACACAGGGAGGGGGTATGGCTACACCTTC. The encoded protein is CASSQDTGRGYGYTF.